Sequencing of this TCR beta chain was carried out in a study of OX40 agonist ivuxolimab in advanced cancers. Only in-frame clones appear in the TCRdb table, and some are missing; sequencing was by immunoSEQ multiplex PCR. The table records 50,000 to 70,000 clones, approximately 90% of them present only once. A history of autoimmune disease or systemic immunosuppression excluded patients. A single count supports this clone. Its target is not known. CDR3 size: 15 residues. The junction had 5 bases not matched to a gene; V was cut back by 2 bases and J by 0 bases. The germline V gene has CDR1 SGDLS and CDR2 YYNGEE. Findings and limits, study-wide: Clonal expansion from baseline to week 6 occurred in both CD4+ and CD8+ T cells. The authors also found low normalized T-cell clonal expansion in some nonresponders.

This TCR was sampled from an adult with an advanced solid tumor such as melanoma, head and neck, liver or kidney cancer. Here the sequenced sample was CD4+ or CD8+ T cells sorted from blood, taken in a trial of the OX40 agonist ivuxolimab. This chain links TRBV9 with TRBJ2-7, with 7 positions matching TRBD1. The CDR3 region is CASSVAGGPSYEQYF. The DNA of the CDR3 is TGTGCCAGCAGCGTCGCAGGGGGACCCTCCTACGAGCAGTACTTC.